The next 11 T cell receptor beta chains were all read from a single sample in a study of ipilimumab plus nivolumab after autologous stem cell transplantation. Method: immunoSEQ multiplex PCR; TCRdb's copy keeps in-frame clones and lacks some. This sample has 15,000 to 20,000 clones, with approximately 78% found just once. This specimen consisted of PBMCs, obtained in a trial of ipilimumab plus nivolumab as post-transplant consolidation. These TCRs come from a male donor with diffuse large B-cell lymphoma.

The chain links TRBV5-4 to TRBJ2-3; no reliable D call. The germline V gene has CDR1 SGHNT and CDR2 YYREEE (reference sequence). Trimming took off 2 bases at V and 6 bases at J, with 7 bases between the two ends. The CDR3 runs 12 residues. CDR3 DNA sequence: TGTGCCAGCAGCTTAGTATCTGATACGCAGTATTTT. It yields the protein CASSLVSDTQYF.

V usage is TRBV6-1 and J usage is TRBJ2-7; D gene unclear. Per the germline V gene, CDR1 is MNHNS and CDR2 is SASEGT. Deletions cut 7 bases from V and 2 bases from J, with 6 bases between. This CDR3 has 11 amino acids. The chain's CDR3 is CASMKTYEQYF. CDR3 coding DNA: TGTGCCAGCATGAAGACCTACGAGCAGTACTTC.

The chain joins TRBV30 to TRBJ2-1; D uncertain. CDR1 and CDR2 from the germline V gene are GTSNPN and SVGIG (reference sequence). The CDR3 has 12 residues. V lost 0 bases and J lost 8, with 8 bases in between. The DNA of the CDR3 is TGTGCCTGGAGTGTAAGAAGTGATGAGCAGTTCTTC. Its protein is CAWSVRSDEQFF. The full variable domain, in which reference TRBV30 and TRBJ2-1 provide the parts outside the CDR3, is SQTIHQWPATLVQPVGSPLSLECTVEGTSNPNLYWYRQAAGRGLQLLFYSVGIGQISSEVPQNLSASRPQDRQFILSSKKLLLSDSGFYLCAWSVRSDEQFFGPGTRLTVL.

Comment on this clone: At one end, the junction sequence differs from germline, possibly due to a read error. This chain links TRBV7-7 with TRBJ1-1; the D gene is possibly TRBD1 (5 bases). Germline-derived CDR1 and CDR2 are SSHAT and FNYEAQ (reference sequence). The CDR3 length is 13 residues. For the CDR3, the DNA is TGTGCTAGCAGCCCGACGGGGGGCACTGAAGCTTTCTTT. The encoded protein is CASSPTGGTEAFF.

The V gene is TRBV29-1, the J gene TRBJ2-1; D might be TRBD1 (5 bases). The germline gives CDR1 SQVTM, CDR2 ANQGSEA. Trimming stripped 5 bases from V and 4 bases from J, with 15 bases between. The CDR3 covers 14 residues. The CDR3 bases are TGCAGCGTTCGCGGCTTCAAGGGGTACAATGAGCAGTTCTTC. Amino acids: CSVRGFKGYNEQFF.

The gene calls are TRBV27 and TRBJ2-1; unclear D gene. CDR3 length equals 16 residues. The V end lost 4 bases, the J end lost 0 bases, and 13 bases lay between the germline ends. Germline CDR1 is MNHEY and CDR2 is SMNVEV (reference sequence). CDR3 DNA sequence: TGTGCCAGCAGTTCAATCGGACGGAGCTCCTACAATGAGCAGTTCTTC. It yields the protein CASSSIGRSSYNEQFF.

The chain uses TRBV6-5 and TRBJ1-3, with 9 nucleotides matching TRBD1. CDR1 and CDR2 from the germline V gene are MNHEY and SVGAGI. The CDR3 is 15 amino acids. Trimming cost V 6 bases and J 3 bases; bases outside gene matches: 6. Here the CDR3 DNA reads TGTGCCAGCAGCAGGGACAGGGTATATGGAAACACCATATATTTT. As protein: CASSRDRVYGNTIYF.

The genes are TRBV7-2 and TRBJ2-5; TRBD2 agrees at 9 bases. The CDR3 totals 16 residues. The germline V gene encodes CDR1 SGHTA and CDR2 FQGNSA. The V and J ends lost 3 bases and 1 base, in that order; junction bases with no gene match: 6. The CDR3 sequence: CASSFGLAGTQETQYF. CDR3 coding DNA: TGTGCCAGCAGCTTTGGGCTAGCGGGGACCCAAGAGACCCAGTACTTC.

This chain connects TRBV7-2 to TRBJ1-2, with D possibly being TRBD1 (5 bases). Trimming removed 5 bases from V and 8 bases from J, with 18 bases in between. CDR1 and CDR2 from the germline V gene are SGHTA and FQGNSA. The CDR3 totals 14 residues. CDR3 in amino acids: CASSPTGGLGGYTF. CDR3 coding DNA: TGTGCCAGCAGCCCCACAGGCGGGTTGGGGGGCTACACCTTC.

The chain recombines TRBV15 with TRBJ2-1, with a possible D match to TRBD2 (5 bases). The CDR3 totals 14 residues. Germline values: CDR1 LNHNV, CDR2 YYDKDF (reference sequence). The V and J ends lost 0 bases and 9 bases respectively, with 12 bases between them. Here the CDR3 DNA reads TGTGCCACCAGCAGAGAGCATAGCGTGCCTGAGCAGTTCTTC. It codes for CATSREHSVPEQFF.

This chain uses TRBV6-6 with TRBJ1-1, with unresolved D. The CDR3 spans 13 residues. V lost 4 bases, J lost 5 bases, and 11 bases lay in between. Looked up from germline, CDR1 is MNHNY and CDR2 is SVGAGI (reference sequence). DNA for the CDR3: TGTGCCAGCAGTTGGGAGGTCCTGACTGAAGCTTTCTTT. As protein: CASSWEVLTEAFF.